Below, 32 T cell receptor beta chains from the same sample are listed, as sequenced in a study of control samples from healthy donors and cancer patients. Some clones are missing from TCRdb's copy, which holds only in-frame ones; the method was immunoSEQ multiplex PCR. The repertoire holds fewer than 250,000 clones, with about 91% as singletons. Source material: blood. The receptors shown here come from a young man in good health.

The V call is TRBV5-1, the J call TRBJ2-3; 7 nucleotides agree with TRBD2. The germline CDR1 and CDR2 sequences are SGHRS and YFSETQ. J lost 5 bases, V lost 1 base, and 4 bases had no gene match. The CDR3 has 14 amino acids. This chain's CDR3 is CASSLLGGKDTQYF. CDR3 in DNA: TGCGCCAGCAGCTTGCTGGGAGGGAAAGATACGCAGTATTTT. Filled out from reference TRBV5-1 and TRBJ2-3, the complete variable domain reads KAGVTQTPRYLIKTRGQQVTLSCSPISGHRSVSWYQQTPGQGLQFLFEYFSETQRNKGNFPGRFSGRQFSNSRSEMNVSTLELGDSALYLCASSLLGGKDTQYFGPGTRLTVL.

V usage is TRBV6-5 and J usage is TRBJ2-2; D is ambiguous. The germline V gene encodes CDR1 MNHEY and CDR2 SVGAGI. This CDR3 is built from 14 residues. Deletions cut 2 bases from V and 7 bases from J, with 11 bases between. CDR3 sequence reads: CASSYRPFLGELFF. Here the CDR3 DNA reads TGTGCCAGCAGTTACCGGCCGTTTCTCGGGGAGCTGTTTTTT.

The chain carries TRBV5-4 and TRBJ2-3, with D tentatively TRBD1 or TRBD2 (7 bases each). The CDR3 extends over 15 amino acids. CDR1 SGHNT and CDR2 YYREEE come from the germline V gene (reference sequence). Trimming removed 4 bases from V and 4 bases from J, with 16 bases in between. The DNA of the CDR3 is TGTGCCAGCAGCAGAACAGGGGAGGGGCCAGATACGCAGTATTTT. Translating gives CASSRTGEGPDTQYF. Variable domain in full (rest from reference TRBV5-4 and TRBJ2-3): ETGVTQSPTHLIKTRGQQVTLRCSSQSGHNTVSWYQQALGQGPQFIFQYYREEENGRGNFPPRFSGLQFPNYSSELNVNALELDDSALYLCASSRTGEGPDTQYFGPGTRLTVL.

The chain employs TRBV12-5 and TRBJ1-2; 8 bases align to TRBD1. Germline lookup yields CDR1 LGHNT and CDR2 FRNRAP. The CDR3 sequence is 15 residues long. The V gene end was trimmed by 6 bases and the J gene end by 3 bases; junction bases not matched to a gene: 9. Here the CDR3 DNA reads TGTGCTAGTGGCCCTCGGGACAGGTTACACTATGGCTACACCTTC. This codes for CASGPRDRLHYGYTF.

The genes are TRBV3-1 (or the pseudogene TRBV3-2) and TRBJ1-4; D call uncertain. Trimming shortened V by 4 bases and J by 2 bases, and 5 bases separated the two germline ends. CDR1 and CDR2 from the germline V gene are LGHDT and YNNKEL (reference sequence). This CDR3 has 13 residues. DNA of the CDR3: TGTGCCAGCAGCCCCTCGACTAATGAAAAACTGTTTTTT. Translated, it gives CASSPSTNEKLFF.

This chain uses TRBV28 with TRBJ1-1, with a weak D call TRBD1 (5 bases). The V and J ends lost 6 bases and 3 bases respectively, with 11 bases between them. The CDR3 spans 13 residues. Germline lookup yields CDR1 MDHEN and CDR2 SYDVKM. The CDR3 DNA reads as TGTGCCAGCAGACCAGGGCCTTACACTGAAGCTTTCTTT. This translates into CASRPGPYTEAFF.

The rearrangement links TRBV11-2 to TRBJ2-7; D is unclear. CDR3 length: 13 amino acids. V was clipped by 1 base and J by 7 bases, with 11 bases between them. Germline values: CDR1 SGHAT, CDR2 FQNNGV. The CDR3 DNA follows: TGTGCCAGCAGCTTAGGCAAGGACGGAGAGCAGTACTTC. This translates into CASSLGKDGEQYF.

With regard to this clone: Different DNA sequences within this sample yield the same CDR3. This rearrangement joins TRBV2 to TRBJ1-5; no definite D call. The V gene lost 2 bases and the J gene lost 5 bases, with 7 bases spanning the gap. Germline lookup yields CDR1 SNHLY and CDR2 FYNNEI. CDR3 length equals 13 residues. CDR3 loop: CASSENGDQPQHF. CDR3 DNA: TGTGCCAGCAGTGAAAATGGAGATCAGCCCCAGCATTTT.

The chain joins TRBV25-1 to TRBJ2-1, with 8 positions matching TRBD1. CDR3 length: 16 amino acids. Germline assignment: CDR1 MGHDK and CDR2 SYGVNS. V dropped 4 bases and J dropped 1; count of bases not matched to a gene: 6. This CDR3 reads CASSVRTGPSYNEQFF. CDR3 coding DNA: TGTGCCAGCAGTGTACGGACAGGGCCTTCCTACAATGAGCAGTTCTTC.

The chain couples TRBV5-4 to TRBJ2-4, with TRBD1 as a possible D gene (6 bases). The CDR3 contains 14 residues. With 0 bases removed from V and 6 bases from J, the gap between germline ends came to 10 bases. Per the germline V gene, CDR1 is SGHNT and CDR2 is YYREEE (reference sequence). CDR3 sequence: CASSLGGRGNIQYF. In nucleotides, the CDR3 is TGTGCCAGCAGCTTGGGGGGGCGCGGAAACATTCAGTACTTC.

The rearrangement joins TRBV4-1 to TRBJ2-2; unclear D gene. Germline V lookup: CDR1 MGHRA, CDR2 YSYEKL. This CDR3 comprises 16 residues. V was clipped by 0 bases and J by 4 bases, with 12 bases between them. The CDR3 loop reads CASSQDPRAFTGELFF. In DNA form, the CDR3 reads TGCGCCAGCAGCCAAGATCCCCGGGCCTTCACCGGGGAGCTGTTTTTT.

The J gene is TRBJ2-7, the V gene TRBV27; TRBD1 matches at 8 bases. Germline V gene data show CDR1 as MNHEY and CDR2 as SMNVEV (reference sequence). The CDR3 totals 14 residues. The junction had 4 bases not matched to a gene; V was cut back by 6 bases and J by 0 bases. The DNA of the CDR3 is TGTGCCAGCAGCCGACAGGGGTACTCCTACGAGCAGTACTTC. Translation: CASSRQGYSYEQYF.

The rearrangement joins TRBV6-1 to TRBJ2-5; 8 nucleotides match TRBD1. Germline-derived CDR1 and CDR2 are MNHNS and SASEGT. The CDR3 consists of 14 residues. With 5 bases clipped from V and 3 bases from J, the junction kept 5 bases outside the gene matches. The CDR3 reads CASSPATGEETQYF. The DNA of the CDR3 is TGTGCCAGCAGTCCCGCGACAGGGGAAGAGACCCAGTACTTC.

The chain recombines TRBV7-7 with TRBJ1-4, with a tentative D call TRBD1 (6 bases). CDR3 length: 15 residues. Germline V CDR1 and CDR2: SSHAT, FNYEAQ (reference sequence). The V and J ends lost 1 base and 6 bases respectively, with 12 bases between them. The CDR3 spells CASSLGQGSDEKLFF. The DNA of the CDR3 is TGTGCCAGCAGCTTAGGTCAGGGGTCAGATGAAAAACTGTTTTTT.

The rearrangement joins TRBV19 to TRBJ2-7, with 8 bases fitting TRBD1. The CDR3 is 15 residues long. Trimming at V came to 1 base and at J to 2 bases, leaving 4 bases not matched to a gene. In germline, CDR1 is LNHDA, CDR2 SQIVND (reference sequence). CDR3 loop: CASSIGTGSAYEQYF. CDR3 in DNA: TGTGCCAGTAGTATAGGGACAGGGTCAGCCTACGAGCAGTACTTC. The variable domain in full, completed from reference TRBV19 and TRBJ2-7, reads DGGITQSPKYLFRKEGQNVTLSCEQNLNHDAMYWYRQDPGQGLRLIYYSQIVNDFQKGDIAEGYSVSREKKESFPLTVTSAQKNPTAFYLCASSIGTGSAYEQYFGPGTRLTVT.

The V and J genes are TRBV4-1 and TRBJ2-3; 16 bases fit TRBD2. This CDR3 has 18 residues. CDR1 is MGHRA, CDR2 YSYEKL, per germline. The ends lost 2 bases at V and 1 base at J; junction bases unmatched: 3. DNA of the CDR3: TGCGCCAGCAGCCAACCGGGACTAGCGGGGGGGGGCACAGATACGCAGTATTTT. It encodes CASSQPGLAGGGTDTQYF.

Points on this clone: The same CDR3 arises from other DNA sequences in this sample as well. The rearrangement joins TRBV24-1 to TRBJ1-5, with D unclear. V lost 0 bases and J 6 bases, leaving 2 bases between the germline ends. This CDR3 has 12 residues. Germline-derived CDR1 and CDR2 are KGHDR and SFDVKD. The CDR3 reads CATSDLGQPQHF. CDR3 bases: TGTGCCACCAGTGATTTGGGTCAGCCCCAGCATTTT.

The V and J genes are TRBV7-9 and TRBJ2-7, with D possibly being TRBD1 (5 bases). This CDR3 has 13 amino acids. Per the germline V gene, CDR1 is SEHNR and CDR2 is FQNEAQ (reference sequence). V gave up 1 base and J gave up 4 bases, with 8 bases separating them. DNA for the CDR3: TGTGCCAGCAGCTTAGGCAGGGATTACGAGCAGTACTTC. Protein: CASSLGRDYEQYF.

The chain combines TRBV7-2 with TRBJ2-1, with 12 bases aligning to TRBD1. Trimming removed 2 bases from V and 7 bases from J; junction bases left unmatched: 6. The CDR3 has 16 residues. Germline CDR1 reads SGHTA; CDR2 reads FQGNSA. The CDR3 region is CASSLTGTGGWNEQFF. The CDR3 bases are TGTGCCAGCAGCTTAACTGGGACAGGGGGCTGGAATGAGCAGTTCTTC.

The J gene is TRBJ1-5, the V gene TRBV2, with D uncertain. Germline CDR1 SNHLY, CDR2 FYNNEI. The CDR3 is made up of 11 amino acids. V lost 9 bases, J lost 3 bases, and 6 bases lay in between. CDR3 residues: CASMLNQPQHF. In nucleotides, the CDR3 is TGTGCCAGTATGCTCAATCAGCCCCAGCATTTT. Drawing the rest from reference TRBV2 and TRBJ1-5, the complete variable domain is EPEVTQTPSHQVTQMGQEVILRCVPISNHLYFYWYRQILGQKVEFLVSFYNNEISEKSEIFDDQFSVERPDGSNFTLKIRSTKLEDSAMYFCASMLNQPQHFGDGTRLSIL.

The J gene is TRBJ2-7, the V gene TRBV5-1; 7 nucleotides align to TRBD1. V was pared by 4 bases and J by 2 bases, with 3 bases of the junction left unmatched. Germline V gives CDR1 SGHRS, CDR2 YFSETQ. CDR3 length: 13 amino acids. This CDR3 reads CASSPQGAYEQYF. As DNA, the CDR3 is TGCGCCAGCAGCCCTCAGGGGGCCTACGAGCAGTACTTC.

DNA of the CDR3: TGTGCCAGCAGCCAGCCAGACAGGGCAGGGGAGACCCAGTACTTC. It is translated as CASSQPDRAGETQYF. The V and J genes are TRBV3-1 (or the pseudogene TRBV3-2) and TRBJ2-5; 7 bases fit TRBD1. The germline V gene encodes CDR1 LGHDT and CDR2 YNNKEL (reference sequence). Trimming removed 3 bases from V and 5 bases from J; junction bases left unmatched: 9. The CDR3 runs to 15 residues.

V usage is TRBV10-1 and J usage is TRBJ2-6; the D gene could be TRBD1 or TRBD2 (5 bases each). The germline V and J ends were trimmed by 3 bases and 4 bases, with 10 bases remaining between them. The CDR3 totals 15 residues. The germline CDR1 and CDR2 sequences are WNHNN and SYGVQD (reference sequence). The CDR3 region is CASSEEGTGANVLTF. CDR3 sequence (DNA): TGCGCCAGCAGTGAAGAGGGGACCGGGGCCAACGTCCTGACTTTC.

The CDR3 DNA is TGTGCCAGCAGTTTAAGGGACGGAGGTTGGGAGCAGTACTTC. Its translation is CASSLRDGGWEQYF. This rearrangement joins TRBV27 to TRBJ2-7; TRBD1 or TRBD2 may be the D gene (5 bases each). Deletions cut 2 bases from V and 7 bases from J, with 15 bases between. Germline CDR1 reads MNHEY; CDR2 reads SMNVEV (reference sequence). CDR3 length: 14 amino acids.

J is TRBJ2-7 and V is TRBV23-1; maybe TRBD1 (6 bases). TRBV23-1 is identified as an open reading frame with a role that is uncertain. The V and J ends lost 4 bases and 7 bases respectively, with 23 bases between them. CDR3 length: 16 residues. The CDR3 sequence is CASSPWLGAPRGEQYF. The CDR3 DNA reads as TGCGCCAGCAGTCCTTGGCTCGGTGCGCCGAGGGGGGAGCAGTACTTC.

Comments on this clone: At the DNA level, this CDR3 is encoded by other sequences in the same sample as well. CDR3 in amino acids: CASSIRDSNQPQHF. CDR3 DNA: TGTGCCAGTAGTATCCGGGACAGCAATCAGCCCCAGCATTTT. The chain recombines TRBV19 with TRBJ1-5; maybe TRBD1 (5 bases). Trimming shortened V by 3 bases and J by 1 base, and 7 bases separated the two germline ends. Germline CDR1 is LNHDA and CDR2 is SQIVND (reference sequence). CDR3 length: 14 amino acids.

The chain has TRBV27 and TRBJ2-7; D is possibly TRBD2 (7 bases). Looked up from germline, CDR1 is MNHEY and CDR2 is SMNVEV (reference sequence). The CDR3 spans 15 residues. Trimming stripped 4 bases from V and 4 bases from J, with 17 bases between. The CDR3 spells CASSSLEGGRYEQYF. CDR3 coding DNA: TGTGCCAGCAGTTCCCTCGAGGGGGGGAGGTACGAGCAGTACTTC.

The chain combines TRBV6-6 with TRBJ1-2; 8 nucleotides align to TRBD1. From germline, CDR1 is MNHNY and CDR2 SVGAGI (reference sequence). V gave up 2 bases and J gave up 7 bases; unmatched junction bases: 12. The CDR3 extends over 16 amino acids. The DNA of the CDR3 is TGTGCCAGCAGTTACCGGAGGACAGGGAGGGAGACTGGCTACACCTTC. This translates into CASSYRRTGRETGYTF.

The CDR3 DNA reads as TGTGCCAGCAGTGATTCTAGCGGGGGCCCCGGGGAGCTGTTTTTT. Residues: CASSDSSGGPGELFF. The V call is TRBV6-1, the J call TRBJ2-2, with 10 bases that match TRBD2. Germline lookup yields CDR1 MNHNS and CDR2 SASEGT. V was clipped by 3 bases and J by 6 bases; unmatched bases: 4. The CDR3 covers 15 residues.

V gene TRBV5-6 combines with J gene TRBJ1-5; TRBD1 agrees at 12 bases. V dropped 4 bases and J dropped 2; count of bases not matched to a gene: 10. This CDR3 has 18 amino acids. Germline V gene lookup returns CDR1 SGHDT and CDR2 YYEEEE. CDR3 sequence (DNA): TGTGCCAGCAGCCTGGGGACAGGGGGCTATTTCGGCAATCAGCCCCAGCATTTT. This encodes CASSLGTGGYFGNQPQHF. The full variable domain, in which reference TRBV5-6 and TRBJ1-5 provide the parts outside the CDR3, is DAGVTQSPTHLIKTRGQQVTLRCSPKSGHDTVSWYQQALGQGPQFIFQYYEEEERQRGNFPDRFSGHQFPNYSSELNVNALLLGDSALYLCASSLGTGGYFGNQPQHFGDGTRLSIL.

The chain combines TRBV5-1 with TRBJ1-1; D uncertain. Germline-derived CDR1 and CDR2 are SGHRS and YFSETQ. Trimming cost V 2 bases and J 1 base, with 6 bases left between them. The CDR3 spans 13 residues. CDR3 protein: CASSFRQNTEAFF. For the CDR3, the DNA is TGCGCCAGCAGCTTTCGGCAGAACACTGAAGCTTTCTTT.

The chain joins TRBV3-1 (or the pseudogene TRBV3-2) to TRBJ1-2; D not resolved. Germline V gives CDR1 LGHDT, CDR2 YNNKEL (reference sequence). Trimming stripped 1 base from V and 0 bases from J, with 6 bases between. This CDR3 is 14 amino acids long. The CDR3 protein is CASSQAHTNYGYTF. The CDR3 DNA is TGTGCCAGCAGCCAAGCCCATACTAACTATGGCTACACCTTC.